The present TCR beta chain was sequenced within a study of CD8 T cells in ankylosing spondylitis. V was shortened by 6 bases and J by 5 bases, with 17 bases between the two germline ends. The CDR3 sequence is 14 residues long. Germline V gives CDR1 SGHTS, CDR2 YDEGEE. The study's findings and limits: Typical of ankylosing spondylitis blood, it appeared, was a TCR beta motif of fewer than ten highly homologous variants.

In regard to this clonotype: The antigen remains unidentified.

TCRdb re-analysed the 5' RACE reads in MiXCR, keeping a single row per CDR3 protein. The sample has 700,000 or so distinct CDR3 sequences; roughly 19% are singletons. The sample was blood, either unsorted or a sorted T cell fraction (not recorded which). V and J are TRBV5-8 and TRBJ1-1; the D gene is possibly TRBD1 (5 bases). This sequence was found in a male donor with ankylosing spondylitis. CDR3 in amino acids: CASNLIRVGTEAFF. CDR3 nucleotide sequence: TGTGCCAGCAATTTAATCAGGGTCGGAACTGAAGCTTTCTTT. Full variable domain (rest looked up from reference TRBV5-8 and TRBJ1-1): EAGVTQSPTHLIKTRGQQATLRCSPISGHTSVYWYQQALGLGLQFLLWYDEGEERNRGNFPPRFSGRQFPNYSSELNVNALELEDSALYLCASNLIRVGTEAFFGQGTRLTVV.